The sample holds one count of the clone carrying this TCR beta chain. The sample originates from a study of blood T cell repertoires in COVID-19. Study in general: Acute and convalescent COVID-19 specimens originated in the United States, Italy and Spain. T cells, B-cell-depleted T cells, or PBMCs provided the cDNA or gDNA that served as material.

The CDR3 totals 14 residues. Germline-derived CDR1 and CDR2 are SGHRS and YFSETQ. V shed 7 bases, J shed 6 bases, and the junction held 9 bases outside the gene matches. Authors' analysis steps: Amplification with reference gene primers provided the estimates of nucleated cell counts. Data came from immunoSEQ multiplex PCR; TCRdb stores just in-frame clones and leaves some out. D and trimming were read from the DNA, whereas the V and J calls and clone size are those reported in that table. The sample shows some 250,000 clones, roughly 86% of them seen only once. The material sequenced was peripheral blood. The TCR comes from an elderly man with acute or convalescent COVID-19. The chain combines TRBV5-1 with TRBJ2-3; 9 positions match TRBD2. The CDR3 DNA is TGCGCCAGCCAGGCGGGGGGGCGCCAGGATACGCAGTATTTT. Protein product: CASQAGGRQDTQYF.